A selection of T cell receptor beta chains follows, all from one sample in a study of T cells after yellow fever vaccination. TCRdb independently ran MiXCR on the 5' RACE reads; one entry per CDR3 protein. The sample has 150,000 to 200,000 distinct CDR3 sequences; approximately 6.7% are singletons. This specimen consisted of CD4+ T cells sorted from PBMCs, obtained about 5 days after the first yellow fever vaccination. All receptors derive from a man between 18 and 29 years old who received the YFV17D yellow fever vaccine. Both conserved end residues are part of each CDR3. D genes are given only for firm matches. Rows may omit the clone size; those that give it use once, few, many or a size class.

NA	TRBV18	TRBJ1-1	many	TGTGCCAGCTCACCGTCGGGGCAGTCAAGGGGAGCTTTCTTT	CASSPSGQSRGAFF
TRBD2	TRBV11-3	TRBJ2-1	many	TGTGCCAGCAGCTCCCTAGCGGGGGGGGGCAATGAGCAGTTCTTC	CASSSLAGGGNEQFF
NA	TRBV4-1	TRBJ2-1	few	TGCGCCAGCAGCCATGCCCCCCGCGATGAGCAGTTCTTC	CASSHAPRDEQFF
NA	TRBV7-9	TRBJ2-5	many	TGTGCCAGCAGCTACGAAGAGACCCAGTACTTC	CASSYEETQYF
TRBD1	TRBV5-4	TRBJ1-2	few	TGTGCCAGCAGCCAAGAAGTCAGGGGGAACTATGGCTACACCTTC	CASSQEVRGNYGYTF
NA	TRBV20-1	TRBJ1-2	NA	TGCAGTGCTAGTTCAGTTTTTGCTAACTATGGCTACACCTTC	CSASSVFANYGYTF
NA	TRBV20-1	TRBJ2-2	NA	TGCAGTGCTAGTCGCGAAACGACCGGGGAGCTGTTTTTT	CSASRETTGELFF
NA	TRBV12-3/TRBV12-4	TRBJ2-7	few	TGTGCCAGCAGTCCGCCGACGTACTTC	CASSPPTYF
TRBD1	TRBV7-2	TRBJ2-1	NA	TGTGCCAGCAACAAGGACAGGGTAGGAGGTGAGCAGTTCTTC	CASNKDRVGGEQFF
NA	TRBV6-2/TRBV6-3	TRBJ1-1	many	TGTGCCAGCGACCGGGACCGAAGATCCGCTGAAGCTTTCTTT	CASDRDRRSAEAFF
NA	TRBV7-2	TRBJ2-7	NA	TGTGCCAGCAGCTTTCTAGGAGCCTACGAGCAGTACTTC	CASSFLGAYEQYF
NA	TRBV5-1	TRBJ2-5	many	TGCGCCAGCTCCGAACAGGGAAACCAAGAGACCCAGTACTTC	CASSEQGNQETQYF
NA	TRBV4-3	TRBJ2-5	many	TGCGCCAGCAGCCAAGGATCGGGACGCCCAGGGATCCAAGAGACCCAGTACTTC	CASSQGSGRPGIQETQYF
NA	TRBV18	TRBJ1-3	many	TGTGCCAGCTCATCGGCCAACTCTGGAAACACCATATATTTT	CASSSANSGNTIYF
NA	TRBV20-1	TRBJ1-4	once	TGCAGTGCTAGATATTGGGTCGATGAAAAACTGTTTTTT	CSARYWVDEKLFF
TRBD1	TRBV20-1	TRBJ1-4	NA	TGCAGTGCTAGGTTCGGGAACAGGGGAATCGAAAAACTGTTTTTT	CSARFGNRGIEKLFF
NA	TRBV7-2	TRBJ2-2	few	TGTGCCAGCAGCCTCCATAGCGGGAACACCGGGGAGCTGTTTTTT	CASSLHSGNTGELFF
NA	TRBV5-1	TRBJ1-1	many	TGCGCCAGCACTGATCGGCAGGGGATGAACACTGAAGCTTTCTTT	CASTDRQGMNTEAFF
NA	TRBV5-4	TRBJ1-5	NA	TGTGCCAGCAGCTTGCAGGGGACGAGTCAGCCCCAGCATTTT	CASSLQGTSQPQHF
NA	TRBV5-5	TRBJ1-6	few	TGTGCCAGCAGCCGCACCGAGACAGTTTATAATTCACCCCTCCACTTT	CASSRTETVYNSPLHF
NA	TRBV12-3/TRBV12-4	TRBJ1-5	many	TGTGCCAGCAGTTTAACGGGGGTTCAGCCCCAGCATTTT	CASSLTGVQPQHF
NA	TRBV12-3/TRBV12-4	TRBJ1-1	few	TGTGCCAGCAGTCCGAGAGAGGTACCGATGAACACTGAAGCTTTCTTT	CASSPREVPMNTEAFF
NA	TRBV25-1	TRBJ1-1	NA	TGTGCCAGCGGTCCCTTGGGAGGATCGAACACTGAAGCTTTCTTT	CASGPLGGSNTEAFF
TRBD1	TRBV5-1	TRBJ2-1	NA	TGCGCCAGCAGCGGCCGAGCAGGGGGCCTTAATGAGCAGTTCTTC	CASSGRAGGLNEQFF
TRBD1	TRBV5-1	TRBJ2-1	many	TGCGCCAGCAGCGTAACAGGACAGGTCCCAAACAATGAGCAGTTCTTC	CASSVTGQVPNNEQFF
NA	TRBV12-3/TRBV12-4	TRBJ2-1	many	TGTGCCAGCAGTTTATCAAGGGGGAATGAGCAGTTCTTC	CASSLSRGNEQFF
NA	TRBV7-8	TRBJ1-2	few	TGTGCCAGCAGCTTAGGAACAGCATCGGGGCATGGCTACACCTTC	CASSLGTASGHGYTF
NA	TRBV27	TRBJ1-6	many	TGTGCCAGCAGTTTAAGGGGGACGTATAATTCACCCCTCCACTTT	CASSLRGTYNSPLHF
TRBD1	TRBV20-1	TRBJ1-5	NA	TGCAGTGCTAGTGGGACTACGAACAGGGGTGGTCAGCCCCAGCATTTT	CSASGTTNRGGQPQHF
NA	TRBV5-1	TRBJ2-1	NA	TGCGCCAGCAGCATCTCGGGGGAAGGGCTATACAATGAGCAGTTCTTC	CASSISGEGLYNEQFF
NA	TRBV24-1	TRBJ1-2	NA	TGTGCCACCATCTACCCCGCCAGGGCACACCATGGCTACACCTTC	CATIYPARAHHGYTF
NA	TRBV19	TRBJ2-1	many	TGTGCCAGTAGTAACTCAGGAGCGGTCCGCAGCTACAATGAGCAGTTCTTC	CASSNSGAVRSYNEQFF
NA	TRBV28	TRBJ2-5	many	TGTGCCAGCTGTAACAGGTGGGAGACCCAGTACTTC	CASCNRWETQYF
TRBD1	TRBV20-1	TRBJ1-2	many	TGCAGTGCTGTCGGACAGGAGCAAAATGGCTACACCTTC	CSAVGQEQNGYTF
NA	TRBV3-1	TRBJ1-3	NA	TGTGCCAGCAGCCAGTTCATGGCGAACACCATATATTTT	CASSQFMANTIYF
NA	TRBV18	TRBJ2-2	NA	TGTGCCAGCTCACCATTCAGAGGCGATGTTAACACCGGGGAGCTGTTTTTT	CASSPFRGDVNTGELFF
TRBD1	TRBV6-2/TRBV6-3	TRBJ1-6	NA	TGTGCCAGCAGGATGGACAGGGGGCTTCTTAATTCACCCCTCCACTTT	CASRMDRGLLNSPLHF
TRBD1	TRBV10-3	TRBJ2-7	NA	TGTGCCATCAGTCATGGGACAGGGGGCGGAGAGCAGTACTTC	CAISHGTGGGEQYF
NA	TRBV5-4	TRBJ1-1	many	TGTGCCAGCAGCACCCCACAGGATGGGAGTACTGAAGCTTTCTTT	CASSTPQDGSTEAFF
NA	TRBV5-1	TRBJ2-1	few	TGCGCCAGCAGCTTGGTCCCCGGACCACCCTACAATGAGCAGTTCTTC	CASSLVPGPPYNEQFF
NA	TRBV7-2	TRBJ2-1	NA	TGTGCCAGCAGCTTTATCAGTATCGGCAATGAGCAGTTCTTC	CASSFISIGNEQFF
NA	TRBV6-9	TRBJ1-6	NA	TGTGCCAGCAGTGCCCAAGTTCCCAGCAGCCTTAATTCACCCCTCCACTTT	CASSAQVPSSLNSPLHF
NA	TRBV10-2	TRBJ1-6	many	TGCGCCAGCAGTGAACGGGGAGATCATTCACCCCTCCACTTT	CASSERGDHSPLHF
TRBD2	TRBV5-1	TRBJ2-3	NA	TGCGCCAGCAGCCTTGCTCCGGGACTAGCGGGCACAGATACGCAGTATTTT	CASSLAPGLAGTDTQYF
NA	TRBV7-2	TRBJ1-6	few	TGTGCCACCGCTGGGGTGGGTAATTCACCCCTCCACTTT	CATAGVGNSPLHF
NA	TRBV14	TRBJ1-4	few	TGTGCCAGCAGCGACGGACACCAAGCCTTGGGTGAAAAACTGTTTTTT	CASSDGHQALGEKLFF
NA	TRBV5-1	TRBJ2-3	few	TGCGCCAGCAGCTTGTCAGGGGCTGGCACAGATACGCAGTATTTT	CASSLSGAGTDTQYF
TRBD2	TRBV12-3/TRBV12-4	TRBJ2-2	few	TGTGCCAGCACCCGGGGGGGGGATTACACCGGGGAGCTGTTTTTT	CASTRGGDYTGELFF
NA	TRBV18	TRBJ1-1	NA	TGTGCCAGCTCACCAAGGGGGGCTGGCACTGAAGCTTTCTTT	CASSPRGAGTEAFF
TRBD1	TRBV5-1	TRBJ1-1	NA	TGCGCCAGCAGCTTGGGGCCAGGGGGTGGAACTGAAGCTTTCTTT	CASSLGPGGGTEAFF
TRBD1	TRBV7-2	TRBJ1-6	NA	TGTGCCAGCAGCTTAGTGGGGACAGGGGGAATCCCCCTCCACTTT	CASSLVGTGGIPLHF
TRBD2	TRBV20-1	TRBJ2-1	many	TGCAGTGCTTCACCAGCGGGGGGGCGGTCCAATGAGCAGTTCTTC	CSASPAGGRSNEQFF
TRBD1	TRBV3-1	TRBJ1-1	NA	TGTGCCAGCAGCCAAGTTCTCAGGCAGGGGGTTTTCTCCTCGGTGAACACTGAAGCTTTCTTT	CASSQVLRQGVFSSVNTEAFF
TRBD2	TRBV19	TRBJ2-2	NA	TGTGCCAGTGCTGAACGGGGGGTGGGGAGGACCGGGGAGCTGTTTTTT	CASAERGVGRTGELFF
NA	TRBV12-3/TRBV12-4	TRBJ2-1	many	TGTGCCAGCACCCTAAGGACAATGCAGGGCGCATACAATGAGCAGTTCTTC	CASTLRTMQGAYNEQFF
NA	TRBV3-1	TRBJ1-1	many	TGTGCCAGCAGCCAAAGATGGGGGTCTGACACTGAAGCTTTCTTT	CASSQRWGSDTEAFF
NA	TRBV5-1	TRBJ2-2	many	TGCGCCAGCGCGGAGACCGGGGAGCTGTTTTTT	CASAETGELFF
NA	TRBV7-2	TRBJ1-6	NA	TGTGCCAGCAGCTTAGCAGTAGGGGGAGCGGATTCACCCCTCCACTTT	CASSLAVGGADSPLHF
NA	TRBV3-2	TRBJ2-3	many	TGTGCCAGCAGCCAAATAGCACGGGGGGGTCCCGCATCAGATACGCAGTATTTT	CASSQIARGGPASDTQYF